The rows below give T cell receptor beta chains drawn from one sample of a study of CD4 and CD8 cells across lung adenocarcinoma regions. TCRdb ran MiXCR on the PCR reads and lists one entry per CDR3 protein. The profile shows more than 9,000 distinct CDR3 sequences, around 50% of them singletons. The source material was CD8+ T cells from the margin of a lung tumor. The source is a female donor with lung adenocarcinoma. The CD4 and CD8 labels of this study may be unreliable. Both conserved end residues are part of each CDR3. D genes are given only for firm matches. Size is stated for part of the rows, as once, few or many counts, or as a class when the clone is expanded.

cdr3_aa cdr3_nt d_call v_call clone_size j_call
CASSYNTGGDNEQFF TGTGCCAGCAGTTACAATACAGGGGGGGACAATGAGCAGTTCTTC - TRBV6-5 many TRBJ2-1
CASSEVRAGGVDTQYF TGTGCCAGCAGTGAAGTTCGGGCAGGGGGCGTGGATACGCAGTATTTT TRBD1 TRBV25-1 medium-sized TRBJ2-3
CASSLVKEEYEQYF TGTGCCAGCAGTTTAGTTAAAGAGGAGTACGAGCAGTACTTC - TRBV12-3/TRBV12-4 - TRBJ2-7
CASNADRNNTQYF TGTGCCAGCAATGCTGACAGGAACAATACGCAGTACTTT - TRBV6-1 - TRBJ2-1
CASTRTGTGALFF TGTGCCAGCACCAGGACGGGGACCGGGGCGCTGTTTTTT - TRBV27 - TRBJ2-2
CASSQLGQGFTDTQYF TGTGCCAGCAGCCAGTTGGGACAGGGGTTTACAGATACGCAGTATTTT TRBD1 TRBV4-2 - TRBJ2-3
CASSQPFGPYERYF TGCGCCAGCAGCCAGCCGTTCGGACCCTACGAGCGGTACTTC - TRBV4-1 once TRBJ2-7
CASSELGNEQFF TGTGCCAGCAGTGAATTAGGGAATGAGCAGTTCTTC - TRBV6-1 - TRBJ2-1
CASSEGGLGGRHQKTQYF TGTGCCAGCAGTGAAGGGGGACTAGGGGGCCGTCACCAAAAGACCCAGTACTTC - TRBV6-1 - TRBJ2-5
CASRIDRGSPEAFF TGTGCCAGCAGAATAGACAGGGGGTCCCCTGAAGCTTTCTTT TRBD1 TRBV6-1 many TRBJ1-1
CASSYSQSGPDTQYF TGTGCCAGCAGTTACTCGCAAAGCGGCCCAGATACGCAGTATTTT - TRBV6-5 - TRBJ2-3
CAIRNPGQGDTGELFF TGTGCCATCAGAAACCCGGGACAGGGGGACACCGGGGAGCTGTTTTTT TRBD1 TRBV10-3 few TRBJ2-2
CASTPSGYNEQFF TGTGCCAGCACCCCTAGCGGCTACAATGAGCAGTTCTTC TRBD2 TRBV6-1 - TRBJ2-1
CASSQDPDRAGEQYF TGCGCCAGCAGCCAAGATCCGGATCGGGCGGGCGAGCAGTACTTC - TRBV4-1 few TRBJ2-7
CASTGLGAKNIQYF TGTGCCAGCACGGGGCTCGGGGCCAAAAATATTCAGTATTTT - TRBV27 - TRBJ2-3
CASRGPGGGYTETQYF TGTGCCAGCAGGGGCCCTGGCGGCGGTTACACAGAGACCCAGTACTTT - TRBV6-1 - TRBJ2-3
CASSPGAGASGNTIYF TGTGCCAGCAGCCCTGGGGCAGGGGCTAGTGGAAACACCATATATTTT - TRBV7-6 many TRBJ1-3
CASSNRQGANEQFF TGTGCCAGCAGTAACCGACAGGGGGCGAATGAGCAGTTCTTC TRBD1 TRBV27 medium-sized TRBJ2-1
CASRGLAGTQYF TGCGCCAGCAGAGGACTAGCCGGTACGCAGTATTTT TRBD2 TRBV10-2 medium-sized TRBJ2-3
CRVWWLGGKDTQYF TGCCGCGTCTGGTGGCTAGGGGGGAAAGACACGCAGTACTTC - TRBV10-3 - TRBJ2-4
CASTPGQNTGALYF TGTGCCAGCACTCCGGGACAGAACACCGGGGCGCTGTATTTT TRBD1 TRBV25-1 - TRBJ2-2
CASSLGGQGARNEQFF TGTGCCAGCAGCTTAGGTGGTCAGGGGGCCCGCAATGAGCAGTTCTTC TRBD1 TRBV7-3 - TRBJ2-1
CSATPDSPYEQYF TGCAGTGCTACCCCGGACAGCCCCTACGAGCAGTACTTC - TRBV20-1 - TRBJ2-7
CASSPGLGGKDIQYF TGTGCCAGCAGTCCGGGGCTGGGGGGAAAAGACATTCAGTACTTC - TRBV6-1 - TRBJ2-4
CASSTGLAGGGETQYF TGTGCCAGCAGCACGGGACTAGCGGGGGGGGGAGAGACCCAGTACTTC TRBD2 TRBV9 few TRBJ2-5
CASSLGQANTGELFF TGTGCCAGCAGTTTGGGACAAGCGAACACCGGGGAGCTGTTTTTT - TRBV27 - TRBJ2-2
CASSVTGGRNQPQHF TGTGCCAGCAGTGTCACAGGGGGCAGAAATCAGCCCCAGCATTTT TRBD1 TRBV6-1 few TRBJ1-5
CASSLVAGGDTDTQYF TGTGCCAGCAGCTTAGTAGCGGGGGGAGACACAGATACGCAGTATTTT TRBD2 TRBV7-2 medium-sized TRBJ2-3
CASTGPSGANTQYF TGTGCCAGCACCGGGCCGAGCGGGGCAAATACGCAGTATTTT TRBD2 TRBV5-8 - TRBJ2-3
CASLPGTSTDTQYF TGTGCCAGCCTTCCCGGTACGAGCACAGATACGCAGTACTTT - TRBV6-1 - TRBJ2-3
CASSTQGTGTLFF TGTGCCAGCAGTACTCAGGGAACCGGGACGCTGTTTTTT - TRBV6-5 - TRBJ2-2
CASSYSAGEGGYNKQFF TGTGCCAGCAGTTACTCGGCAGGGGAGGGGGGCTACAATAAGCAGTTTTTC - TRBV6-5 - TRBJ2-1
CASSLVPGQWETQYF TGTGCCAGCAGCCTTGTGCCCGGGCAGTGGGAGACCCAGTACTTC - TRBV11-3 - TRBJ2-5
CASSLDANQPQHF TGTGCCAGCAGTTTGGACGCAAATCAGCCCCAGCATTTT - TRBV6-5 - TRBJ1-5
CASSPGGISTDTQYF TGTGCCAGCAGTCCCGGGGGGATTAGCACAGATACGCAGTATTTT TRBD2 TRBV12-3/TRBV12-4 few TRBJ2-3
CASRGGVPNEQYF TGTGCCAGCAGGGGGGGGGTTCCCAACGAGCAGTACTTC TRBD2 TRBV2 - TRBJ2-7
CASRERGGPQYF TGCGCCAGTCGGGAGCGGGGGGGGCCCCAGTACTTC TRBD2 TRBV10-2 many TRBJ2-5
CAISEDSGQETQYF TGTGCCATCAGTGAGGATTCGGGGCAAGAGACCCAGTACTTC - TRBV10-3 many TRBJ2-5
CASRNQETQYF TGTGCCAGCAGGAACCAAGAGACGCAGTACTTC - TRBV6-1 - TRBJ2-5
CASSFRETQYF TGTGCCAGCAGTTTCCGGGAGACCCAGTACTTC - TRBV27 many TRBJ2-5
CARGLSGTSTNEQYF TGTGCCAGGGGACTCTCCGGTACTAGCACAAATGAGCAGTACTTC - TRBV6-1 - TRBJ2-7
CASRRSGRPTTETQYF TGTGCCAGCAGGCGTAGCGGGCGCCCAACCACAGAGACGCAGTATTTC TRBD2 TRBV6-1 once TRBJ2-5
CASSQEGGGALETQYF TGCGCCAGCAGCCAAGAAGGCGGGGGGGCCTTGGAGACCCAGTACTTC TRBD2 TRBV4-1 few TRBJ2-5
CAWSGGHNEQFF TGTGCCTGGAGCGGGGGCCACAATGAGCAGTTCTTC - TRBV30 many TRBJ2-1
CASSFSTTDFYGYTF TGTGCCAGCAGTTTCTCGACGACAGACTTCTATGGCTACACCTTC - TRBV6-5 few TRBJ1-2
CASSLLRTGGSTEAFF TGTGCCAGCAGTTTACTTAGGACGGGGGGGAGCACTGAAGCTTTCTTT - TRBV27 - TRBJ1-1
CASSYGRKYNEQFF TGTGCCAGCAGTTACGGGAGGAAATACAATGAGCAGTTCTTC - TRBV6-5 - TRBJ2-1
CASSLDRGVSATGELFF TGCGCCAGCAGCTTGGATAGGGGGGTCTCGGCCACCGGGGAGCTGTTTTTT - TRBV5-1 few TRBJ2-2
CSALWTGPYGYTF TGCAGTGCTCTCTGGACAGGCCCCTATGGCTACACCTTC TRBD1 TRBV20-1 - TRBJ1-2
CASSYLASMNTEAFF TGTGCCAGCAGTTACTTGGCCAGCATGAACACTGAAGCTTTCTTT - TRBV6-5 many TRBJ1-1
CASSLTRDSGYTF TGTGCCAGCAGTTTAACTAGGGATTCAGGCTACACCTTC - TRBV12-3/TRBV12-4 - TRBJ1-2
CASSGACGEDTQYF TGTGCCAGCAGCGGGGCGTGCGGGGAAGATACGCAGTATTTC - TRBV7-3 - TRBJ2-3
CSARAVLGGGAYFRVETQYF TGCAGTGCTAGAGCGGTGCTGGGCGGGGGGGCATACTTTAGGGTAGAGACCCAGTACTTC TRBD2 TRBV20-1 few TRBJ2-5
CASSPVGGWETQYF TGTGCCAGCAGCCCTGTGGGGGGCTGGGAGACCCAGTACTTC - TRBV4-2 - TRBJ2-5
CASRSGTSGGNTQFF TGTGCCAGCAGGTCCGGGACTAGCGGGGGAAATACGCAGTTTTTC TRBD2 TRBV6-2/TRBV6-3 - TRBJ2-3